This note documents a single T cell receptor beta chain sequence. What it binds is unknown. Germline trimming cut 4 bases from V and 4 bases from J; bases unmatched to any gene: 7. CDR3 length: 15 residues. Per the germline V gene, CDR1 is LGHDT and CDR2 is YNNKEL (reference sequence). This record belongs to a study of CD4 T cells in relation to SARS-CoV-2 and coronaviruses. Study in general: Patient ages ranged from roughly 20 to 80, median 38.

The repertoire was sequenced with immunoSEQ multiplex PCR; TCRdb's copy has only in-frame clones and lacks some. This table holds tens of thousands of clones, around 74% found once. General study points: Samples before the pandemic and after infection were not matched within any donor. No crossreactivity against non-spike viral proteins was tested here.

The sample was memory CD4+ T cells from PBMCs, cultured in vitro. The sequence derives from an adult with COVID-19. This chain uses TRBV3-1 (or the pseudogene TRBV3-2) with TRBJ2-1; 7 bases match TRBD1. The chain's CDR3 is CASSRARQGYNEQFF. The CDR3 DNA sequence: TGTGCCAGCAGCCGGGCGAGACAGGGTTACAATGAGCAGTTCTTC.